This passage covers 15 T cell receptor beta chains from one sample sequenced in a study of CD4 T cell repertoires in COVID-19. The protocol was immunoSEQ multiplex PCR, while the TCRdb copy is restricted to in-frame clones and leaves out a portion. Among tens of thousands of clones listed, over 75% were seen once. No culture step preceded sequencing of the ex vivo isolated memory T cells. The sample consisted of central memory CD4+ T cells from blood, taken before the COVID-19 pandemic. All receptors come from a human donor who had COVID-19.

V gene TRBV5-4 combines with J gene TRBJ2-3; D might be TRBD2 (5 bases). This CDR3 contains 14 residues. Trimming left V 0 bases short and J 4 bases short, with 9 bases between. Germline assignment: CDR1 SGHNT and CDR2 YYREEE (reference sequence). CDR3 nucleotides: TGTGCCAGCAGCTTGGCCCTCGGGGCAGATACGCAGTATTTT. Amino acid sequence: CASSLALGADTQYF.

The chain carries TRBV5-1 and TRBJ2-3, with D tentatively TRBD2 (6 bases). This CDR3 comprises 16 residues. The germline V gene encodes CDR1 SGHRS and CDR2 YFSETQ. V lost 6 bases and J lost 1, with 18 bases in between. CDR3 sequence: CASTQLTLAGTDTQYF. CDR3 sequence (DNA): TGCGCCAGCACTCAACTTACCTTAGCGGGCACAGATACGCAGTATTTT.

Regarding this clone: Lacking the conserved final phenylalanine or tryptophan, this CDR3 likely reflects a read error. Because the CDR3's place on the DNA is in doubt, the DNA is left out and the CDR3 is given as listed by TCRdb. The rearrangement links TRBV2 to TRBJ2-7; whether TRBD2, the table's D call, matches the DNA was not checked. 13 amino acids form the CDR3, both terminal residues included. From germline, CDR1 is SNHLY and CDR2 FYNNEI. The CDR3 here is CASSGVAGREPWI.

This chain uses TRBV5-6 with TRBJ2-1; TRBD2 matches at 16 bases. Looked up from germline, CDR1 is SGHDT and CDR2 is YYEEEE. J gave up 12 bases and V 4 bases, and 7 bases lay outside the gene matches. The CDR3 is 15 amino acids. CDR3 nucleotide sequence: TGTGCCAGCAGCCCCGGGACTAGCGGGAGGGGATGGCAGTTCTTC. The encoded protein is CASSPGTSGRGWQFF.

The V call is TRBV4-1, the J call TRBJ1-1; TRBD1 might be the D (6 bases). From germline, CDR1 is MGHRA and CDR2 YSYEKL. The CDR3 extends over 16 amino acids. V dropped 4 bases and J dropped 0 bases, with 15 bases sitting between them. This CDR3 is CASSPRTELMNTEAFF. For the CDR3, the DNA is TGCGCCAGCAGCCCTAGGACAGAGCTAATGAACACTGAAGCTTTCTTT.

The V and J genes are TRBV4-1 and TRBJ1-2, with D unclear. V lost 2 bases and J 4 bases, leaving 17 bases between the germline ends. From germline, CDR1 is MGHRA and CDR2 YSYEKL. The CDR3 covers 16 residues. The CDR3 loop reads CASSQTWPPLFYGYTF. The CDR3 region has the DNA TGCGCCAGCAGCCAAACGTGGCCTCCCCTCTTCTATGGCTACACCTTC.

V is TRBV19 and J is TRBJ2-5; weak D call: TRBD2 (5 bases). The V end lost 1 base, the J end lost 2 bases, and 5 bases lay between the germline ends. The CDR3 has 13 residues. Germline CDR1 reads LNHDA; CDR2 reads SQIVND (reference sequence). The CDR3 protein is CASSIGGQETQYF. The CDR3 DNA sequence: TGTGCCAGTAGTATAGGAGGGCAAGAGACCCAGTACTTC.

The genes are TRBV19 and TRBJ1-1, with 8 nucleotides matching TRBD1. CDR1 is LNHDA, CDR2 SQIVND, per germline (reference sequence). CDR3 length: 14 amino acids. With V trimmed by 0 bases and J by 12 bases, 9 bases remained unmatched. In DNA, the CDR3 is TGTGCCAGTAGTATAGAACTCGAGACAGGGGCATCTTTCTTT. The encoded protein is CASSIELETGASFF.

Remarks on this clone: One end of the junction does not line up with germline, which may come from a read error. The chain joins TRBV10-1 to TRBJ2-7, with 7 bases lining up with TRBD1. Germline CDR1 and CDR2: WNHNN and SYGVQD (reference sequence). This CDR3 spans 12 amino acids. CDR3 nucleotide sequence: TGCGCCAGCAGGGGAAGACAGGGCCCCAGGGACTTC. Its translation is CASRGRQGPRDF.

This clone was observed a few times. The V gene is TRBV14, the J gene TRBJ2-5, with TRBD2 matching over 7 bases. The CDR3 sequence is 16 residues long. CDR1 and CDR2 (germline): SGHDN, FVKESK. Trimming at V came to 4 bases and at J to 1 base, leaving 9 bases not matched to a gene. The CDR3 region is CASSPVGGFRQETQYF. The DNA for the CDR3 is TGTGCCAGCAGCCCGGTGGGGGGGTTTCGCCAAGAGACCCAGTACTTC.

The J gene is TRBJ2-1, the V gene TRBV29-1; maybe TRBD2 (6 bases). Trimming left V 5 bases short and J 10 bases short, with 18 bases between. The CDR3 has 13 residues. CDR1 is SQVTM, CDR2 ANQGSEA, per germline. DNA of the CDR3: TGCAGCGTTCCGGCCCCTCGACTAGGAGAGCAGTTCTTC. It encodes CSVPAPRLGEQFF.

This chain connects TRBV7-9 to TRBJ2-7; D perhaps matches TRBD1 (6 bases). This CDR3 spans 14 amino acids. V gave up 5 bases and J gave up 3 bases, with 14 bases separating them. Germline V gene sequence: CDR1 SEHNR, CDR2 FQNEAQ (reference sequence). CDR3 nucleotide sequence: TGTGCCAGCAGCACCCAGGACAGCGGCTACGAGCAGTACTTC. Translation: CASSTQDSGYEQYF. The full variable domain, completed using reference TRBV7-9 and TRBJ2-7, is DTGVSQNPRHKITKRGQNVTFRCDPISEHNRLYWYRQTLGQGPEFLTYFQNEAQLEKSRLLSDRFSAERPKGSFSTLEIQRTEQGDSAMYLCASSTQDSGYEQYFGPGTRLTVT.

The CDR3 DNA is TGTGCCAGTAGTCGGACAGGGGGTATGGAGACCCAGTACTTC. The encoded protein is CASSRTGGMETQYF. The chain combines TRBV19 with TRBJ2-5; 10 bases are shared with TRBD1. Per the germline V gene, CDR1 is LNHDA and CDR2 is SQIVND (reference sequence). The CDR3 spans 14 residues. V lost 5 bases and J lost 5; bases outside the gene matches: 5.

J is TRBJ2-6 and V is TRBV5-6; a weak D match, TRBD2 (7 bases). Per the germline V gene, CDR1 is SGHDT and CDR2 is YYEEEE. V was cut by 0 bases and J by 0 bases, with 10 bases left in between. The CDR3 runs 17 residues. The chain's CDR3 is CASSLARGASGANVLTF. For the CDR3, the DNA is TGTGCCAGCAGCTTGGCCCGGGGGGCCTCTGGGGCCAACGTCCTGACTTTC. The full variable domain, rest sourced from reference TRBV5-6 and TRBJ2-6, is DAGVTQSPTHLIKTRGQQVTLRCSPKSGHDTVSWYQQALGQGPQFIFQYYEEEERQRGNFPDRFSGHQFPNYSSELNVNALLLGDSALYLCASSLARGASGANVLTFGAGSRLTVL.

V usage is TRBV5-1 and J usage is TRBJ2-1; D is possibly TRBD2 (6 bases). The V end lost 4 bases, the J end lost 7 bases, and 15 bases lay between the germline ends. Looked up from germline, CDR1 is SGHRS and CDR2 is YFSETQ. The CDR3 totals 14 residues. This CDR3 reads CASSLRAGGNEQFF. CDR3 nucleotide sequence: TGCGCCAGCAGCCTCCGGGCAGGAGGGAATGAGCAGTTCTTC.